The T cell receptor beta chain under discussion was sequenced for a study of tissue T cells after allogeneic stem cell transplantation (dated by TCRdb to 2022 to 2024). About the full investigation: The study profiled TCR beta repertoires across many tissues from research autopsies of patients with and without GVHD, plus mouse models of GVHD. The human arm was conducted as a prospective observational study, and neither blinding nor randomization was performed.

V is reduced by 2 bases and J by 2 bases, leaving a spacing of 7 bases between them. The germline V gene yields MSHET for CDR1 and SYDVDS for CDR2. The CDR3 runs 14 amino acids, cysteine and phenylalanine included. The DNA has 39 bases, all within the CDR3, and is read from base 1. Turning to this clone: Its target antigen remains unknown. Here, both gene names and germline sequences come from the mouse. The DNA ends 1 residue before the CDR3 does, and the rest of the CDR3 is filled in from the germline J gene.

Before genomic DNA isolation with the DNeasy Blood & Tissue Kit, mouse tissues were minced using razor blades in buffered saline. Overall study results and their limits: Blood and spleen T cells captured only a limited portion of the TCR repertoire detected in tissues, in both patients and mice. Which tissue TCRs were alloreactive or antigen-specific was not determined in the study, and some of the clones might have been host cells that persisted. Within patients, how anatomically similar the tissues were was a key factor in shaping TCR repertoire composition, regardless of disease or transplant status. Only a few T cell clones appeared in more than one patient, yet motif-based clustering showed tissue-specific repertoire signatures that were shared between patients. The patient cohort was small and clinically heterogeneous, and sampling depth was acknowledged as a limitation.

Libraries came from the immunoSEQ multiplex PCR assay. TCRbeta CDR3 sequencing was performed at survey depth by Adaptive Biotechnologies, and CDR3 sequences, V/J genes, productive frequency and template counts were reported. TCR beta CDR3 regions were amplified from genomic DNA instead of RNA. In the paper's pipeline: Pairwise repertoire overlap between tissues was quantified with Jensen-Shannon divergence, where 1 means complete divergence and 0 identical. Tissues were clustered by single-linkage agglomerative hierarchical clustering of pairwise JSD values and displayed as dendrograms. GLIPH2 was run on all patient samples with simulation_depth 1000, kmer_min_depth 3 and cdr3_length_cutoff 8, and groups with more than two unique CDR3s were retained. A standardized tissue-overlap score was calculated by extrapolating Jaccard GLIPH-group overlap across patients to a standard repertoire size of 1000 clones. Linear mixed-effect models, with tissue as a fixed effect and individual as a random effect, were used to test how diversity related to clinical or experimental variables. What TCRdb holds here is the immuneACCESS table cut down to in-frame rearrangements. Part of the clones is not present; checked against another copy, under half of the missing clones reflect an unresolved V gene, and the others are unexplained. The DNA gave D and trimming, while V, J and clone size come from that table. In all, the sample holds fewer than 20,000 clones, and less than 85% of those were seen once. Jointly, the top ten make up 0.75% to 1% of the sample.

The sample taken for sequencing was spleen. The TCR was taken from a female BALB/c mouse in good health. This strain possesses the MHC haplotype H2-d. The rearranged chain carries TRBV29 and TRBJ1-3; the D gene remains uncertain. The DNA read from the CDR3 is TGTGCTAGCAGTTTAACGGGTGCTGGAAATACGCTCTAT. This gives the protein CASSLTGAGNTLY. The whole CDR3 sequence reads CASSLTGAGNTLYF.